Detailed here is one TCR beta chain. What it binds is unknown. The sample comes from a study of post-analysis software for immune sequencing data. Sequencing libraries made from TCR beta cDNA carried unique molecular identifiers. MiXCR, run by TCRdb on the PCR reads, gives a single entry per CDR3 protein. Among 650,000 to 850,000 distinct CDR3 sequences listed, about 43% were seen once. Study outcomes and limitations: Multiple sclerosis patients had significantly lower normalized Chao1 diversity than controls.

The clonotype was recovered from a girl between 10 and 17 years old with multiple sclerosis. Specimen: blood.

CDR3 bases: TGTGCCTGGAGTGCCCCCGCTAGCCCAACAGATACGCAGTATTTT. Protein: CAWSAPASPTDTQYF. This chain links TRBV30 with TRBJ2-3, with D perhaps matching TRBD2 (5 bases). This CDR3 contains 15 residues. Trimming removed 1 base at V and 3 bases at J, with 14 bases between. Germline V CDR1 and CDR2: GTSNPN, SVGIG (reference sequence).